This record looks at one TCR beta chain sequence and its context. Its antigen is still unknown. The germline V gene has CDR1 LNHDA and CDR2 SQIVND (reference sequence). Trimming shortened V by 7 bases and J by 9 bases, and 22 bases separated the two germline ends. The CDR3 runs to 14 residues. Clones were read by immunoSEQ multiplex PCR, and TCRdb kept only the in-frame ones, dropping some. The profile shows about 590,000 clones, just under 97% of them singletons. CD45RO negativity and positive selection for CCR7 defined naive CD8 cells, a population that excluded terminally differentiated effector memory CD45RA+ cells. The data stem from a study of shared clonotypes between healthy human individuals. Study-wide context: Per donor, CD8 memory used one plate, CD8 naive used two, CD4 memory used three and CD4 naive used three. Study results and caveats: An effect of sequencing depth on clonotype sharing among donors was expected. When compared with the clonotypes that were shared by all four sorted-subset donors, the non-shared clonotypes turned out to have lower generation probabilities.

The chain couples TRBV19 to TRBJ2-7; TRBD2 is a possible D gene (6 bases). This receptor was taken from a woman in her twenties or thirties in good health. Source material: naive CD8+ T cells sorted from blood. The CDR3 loop reads CASTFRDGGSGQYF. CDR3 DNA sequence: TGTGCCAGTACCTTCCGGGACGGGGGATCCGGGCAGTACTTC.